This passage covers 6 T cell receptor beta chains from one sample sequenced in a study of T-cell memory formation after mild COVID-19. TCRdb reanalysed the 5' RACE reads using MiXCR and keeps one entry per CDR3 protein. Of fewer than 550,000 distinct CDR3 sequences listed, around 20% are singletons. Input material: PBMCs or a T cell subset sorted from them (not recorded which). The receptors were sampled from an adult woman who had mild COVID-19 (a few samples of this study predate the infection). Cell type and time point are not known.

The V and J genes are TRBV5-1 and TRBJ2-1; tentative D call: TRBD2 (6 bases). Looked up from germline, CDR1 is SGHRS and CDR2 is YFSETQ. The CDR3 is 16 residues long. The V and J ends lost 4 bases and 4 bases respectively, with 18 bases between them. CDR3 nucleotide sequence: TGCGCCAGCAGCGGGGGGAATCTTAGCCCTTACAATGAGCAGTTCTTC. Its protein is CASSGGNLSPYNEQFF.

V and J are TRBV20-1 and TRBJ1-1, with D possibly TRBD1 on 6 matching bases. The germline gives CDR1 DFQATT, CDR2 SNEGSKA (reference sequence). Trimming cost V 0 bases and J 1 base, with 12 bases left between them. The CDR3 extends over 15 amino acids. In DNA form, the CDR3 reads TGCAGTGCTAGAGATTCTAGGGACAAGAACACTGAAGCTTTCTTT. This sequence encodes CSARDSRDKNTEAFF.

This clonotype was recorded a few times. This chain links TRBV18 with TRBJ2-1, with 8 bases matching TRBD1. V lost 1 base, J lost 3 bases, and 2 bases stayed unmatched. The length of the CDR3 is 15 residues. Germline V gives CDR1 KGHSH, CDR2 LQKENI. The CDR3 DNA reads TGTGCCAGCTCACCACAGGACAGGGTCTACAATGAGCAGTTCTTC. Translation gives CASSPQDRVYNEQFF.

This clonotype was seen a handful of times. The chain combines TRBV12-3 or TRBV12-4 with TRBJ2-2; the D gene is possibly TRBD1 (5 bases). Trimming stripped 4 bases from V and 2 bases from J, with 8 bases between. This CDR3 region has 14 residues. CDR3 in amino acids: CASSWTRNTGELFF. The DNA of the CDR3 is TGTGCCAGCAGTTGGACAAGAAACACCGGGGAGCTGTTTTTT.

The rearrangement uses TRBV5-4 and TRBJ2-7; 11 bases fit TRBD2. V gave up 6 bases and J gave up 2 bases; unmatched junction bases: 7. Germline V CDR1 and CDR2: SGHNT, YYREEE (reference sequence). CDR3 length equals 15 residues. DNA of the CDR3: TGTGCCAGCACCCTTGGGACTAGCGGTACCTACGAGCAGTACTTC. Protein product: CASTLGTSGTYEQYF.

V and J are TRBV6-2 or TRBV6-3 and TRBJ2-7; D perhaps matches TRBD2 (6 bases). V was shortened by 8 bases and J by 5 bases, with 16 bases between the two germline ends. Per the germline V gene, CDR1 is MNHEY and CDR2 is SVGEGT. This CDR3 is built from 13 residues. CDR3 loop: CASRRGRSDEQYF. Written as DNA, the CDR3 is TGTGCCAGCCGTAGAGGGAGGTCTGACGAGCAGTACTTC.